The 28 T cell receptor beta chains below come from one sample, sequenced in a study of early T cells in non-severe SARS-CoV-2 infection. TCRdb re-derived calls from the 5' RACE reads in MiXCR, one entry per CDR3 protein. This sample carries some 67,000 distinct CDR3 sequences, about 13% of them seen once, and the ten largest clones take roughly 5.3%. Sequencing input: whole blood. Every receptor here comes from an adult who was a healthcare worker with PCR-confirmed SARS-CoV-2 infection or an uninfected control (not recorded which).

There are many counts of this clonotype. The rearrangement joins TRBV6-2 or TRBV6-3 to TRBJ2-5, with D tentatively TRBD1 or TRBD2 (5 bases each). There are 13 residues in the CDR3. The V gene lost 7 bases and the J gene lost 4 bases, with 13 bases spanning the gap. Germline CDR1 and CDR2: MNHEY and SVGEGT. In DNA, the CDR3 is TGTGCCAGCAACCGGGTGGGACGAGAGACCCAGTACTTC. Its protein is CASNRVGRETQYF.

The V gene is TRBV6-5, the J gene TRBJ2-2, with TRBD1 as a possible D gene (6 bases). The V gene's germline CDR1 is MNHEY and CDR2 SVGAGI. The ends were cut back, 5 bases at V and 5 bases at J, with 24 bases in the middle. This CDR3 has 18 amino acids. The chain's CDR3 is CASSAPRGNRVRTGELFF. Here the CDR3 DNA reads TGTGCCAGCAGTGCGCCGAGGGGAAACAGGGTTCGGACCGGGGAGCTGTTTTTT.

This clonotype appeared many times. This sequence joins TRBV12-3 or TRBV12-4 and TRBJ2-2; D remains ambiguous. V lost 0 bases and J 6 bases, leaving 8 bases between the germline ends. This CDR3 has 14 amino acids. CDR3 loop: CASSLAYRPGELFF. CDR3 coding DNA: TGTGCCAGCAGTTTAGCGTATCGGCCCGGGGAGCTGTTTTTT.

This clonotype has a count of ten or more. The V call is TRBV20-1, the J call TRBJ1-1; D might be TRBD1 (5 bases). V was pared by 2 bases and J by 3 bases, with 13 bases between. Germline V gene sequence: CDR1 DFQATT, CDR2 SNEGSKA (reference sequence). The CDR3 extends over 14 amino acids. CDR3 nucleotides: TGCAGTGCTAGACCCCCAGGGAAGGACACTGAAGCTTTCTTT. Translating it yields CSARPPGKDTEAFF.

A word on this clonotype: This may be a read error: a much more frequent sequence differs by one nucleotide. A read error is likely, as this CDR3 ends without the conserved phenylalanine or tryptophan. The V gene is TRBV29-1, the J gene TRBJ1-1; TRBD1 agrees at 8 bases. Per germline, CDR1 SQVTM and CDR2 ANQGSEA. The V segment lost 7 bases and the J segment 6 bases; nucleotides outside the gene matches: 10. This CDR3 region has 13 residues. As DNA, the CDR3 is TGCAGCGCCGAACAGGGGGTAAGGTCTGAAGCTTTCTTA. Protein sequence: CSAEQGVRSEAFL.

This clonotype occurred many times. The chain uses TRBV9 and TRBJ1-6; 7 nucleotides agree with TRBD1. Germline trimming cut 0 bases from V and 10 bases from J; bases unmatched to any gene: 4. Germline lookup yields CDR1 SGDLS and CDR2 YYNGEE. This CDR3 is built from 14 residues. This chain's CDR3 is CASSVAGTDSPLHF. The CDR3 DNA reads TGTGCCAGCAGCGTAGCAGGGACAGACTCACCCCTCCACTTT.

This clonotype was seen more than once but under ten times. This chain joins TRBV9 and TRBJ1-1; D call uncertain. V was cut by 3 bases and J by 3 bases, with 9 bases left in between. Germline V gene lookup returns CDR1 SGDLS and CDR2 YYNGEE. The CDR3 length is 13 residues. This CDR3 reads CASSALSDTEAFF. CDR3 DNA sequence: TGTGCCAGCAGCGCATTGTCCGACACTGAAGCTTTCTTT.

Many counts were recorded for this clonotype. This chain uses TRBV10-2 with TRBJ2-7, with 8 bases that match TRBD2. CDR3 length equals 17 residues. Trimming removed 2 bases from V and 2 bases from J; junction bases left unmatched: 11. Germline V gene sequence: CDR1 WSHSY, CDR2 SAAADI. The CDR3 DNA reads as TGCGCCAGCAGTGAGGTTTCGAGGCCAGCGGGGGCCTACGAGCAGTACTTC. It yields the protein CASSEVSRPAGAYEQYF.

V and J are TRBV7-9 and TRBJ1-5; 7 bases match TRBD1. Trimming cost V 5 bases and J 5 bases; bases outside gene matches: 6. Germline values: CDR1 SEHNR, CDR2 FQNEAQ (reference sequence). CDR3 size: 14 residues. CDR3 sequence (DNA): TGTGCCAGCAGCCCGGACAGGTCGGATCAGCCCCAGCATTTT. The encoded protein is CASSPDRSDQPQHF.

This clonotype was seen more than once but under ten times. The gene calls are TRBV2 and TRBJ2-3, with 12 positions matching TRBD2. The CDR3 is 14 residues long. Germline V gives CDR1 SNHLY, CDR2 FYNNEI. V lost 6 bases to trimming and J lost 10 bases; unmatched junction nucleotides: 8. The CDR3 nucleotides read TGTGCCAGCAGGCCCGGGACTAGCGGGTACGCGCAGTATTTT. Translating gives CASRPGTSGYAQYF.

This clonotype occurred a few times. This rearrangement joins TRBV11-2 to TRBJ2-5, with a tentative D call TRBD2 (6 bases). This CDR3 is 15 amino acids long. V was trimmed by 0 bases and J by 2 bases, leaving 10 bases between them. Germline-derived CDR1 and CDR2 are SGHAT and FQNNGV. The CDR3 DNA reads as TGTGCCAGCAGCTTAGATGGGGGGATACAAGAGACCCAGTACTTC. Protein: CASSLDGGIQETQYF.

V and J are TRBV29-1 and TRBJ2-1; 13 bases are shared with TRBD2. After removal of 7 bases from V and 6 bases from J, the junction contained 3 bases not matched to a gene. The CDR3 covers 13 residues. Germline-derived CDR1 and CDR2 are SQVTM and ANQGSEA. In nucleotides, the CDR3 is TGCAGCGCAGGACTAGCGGGAGCCAATGAGCAGTTCTTC. Its translation is CSAGLAGANEQFF.

This clonotype came up a few times. V and J are TRBV5-1 and TRBJ2-5; 14 bases match TRBD2. The germline V gene encodes CDR1 SGHRS and CDR2 YFSETQ. The CDR3 spans 18 residues. V was clipped by 3 bases and J by 1 base; unmatched bases: 8. The CDR3 loop reads CASSWVGLAGGTQETQYF. CDR3 bases: TGCGCCAGCAGCTGGGTAGGACTAGCGGGAGGTACCCAAGAGACCCAGTACTTC.

This clonotype has a handful of counts. This chain links TRBV9 with TRBJ2-5; D possibly uses TRBD1 or TRBD2 (5 bases each). The V end lost 0 bases, the J end lost 5 bases, and 14 bases lay between the germline ends. Germline CDR1 and CDR2: SGDLS and YYNGEE. This CDR3 region has 15 residues. DNA for the CDR3: TGTGCCAGCAGCGTAGCGGGGCTCCCTTCGGAGACCCAGTACTTC. This translates into CASSVAGLPSETQYF.

This clonotype showed up many times. The rearrangement links TRBV2 to TRBJ1-2; D call uncertain. The V gene lost 10 bases and the J gene lost 7 bases, with 22 bases spanning the gap. The CDR3 spans 14 residues. The V gene's germline CDR1 is SNHLY and CDR2 FYNNEI. The CDR3 region is CATLGLRQILGYTF. DNA for the CDR3: TGTGCCACGCTTGGGCTCCGCCAAATACTTGGCTACACCTTC.

This clonotype was counted between two and nine times. The V and J genes are TRBV10-3 and TRBJ2-7; D possibly corresponds to TRBD2 (5 bases). V gave up 5 bases and J gave up 5 bases, with 13 bases separating them. Germline V lookup: CDR1 ENHRY, CDR2 SYGVKD. This CDR3 spans 13 amino acids. CDR3 sequence (DNA): TGTGCCATCAGTCCCCCGGGGATGCACGAGCAGTACTTC. As protein: CAISPPGMHEQYF.

In this sample, this clonotype turned up many times. This sequence joins TRBV7-3 and TRBJ1-2; no reliable D call. This CDR3 has 15 residues. Germline CDR1 SGHTA, CDR2 FQGTGA. V was shortened by 6 bases and J by 0 bases, with 14 bases between the two germline ends. This CDR3 is CASRKAPRANYGYTF. The CDR3 DNA is TGTGCCAGCAGAAAAGCACCGCGAGCTAACTATGGCTACACCTTC.

This sequence joins TRBV19 and TRBJ2-3, with TRBD2 matching over 12 bases. The CDR3 is 14 residues long. Per germline, CDR1 LNHDA and CDR2 SQIVND (reference sequence). With V trimmed by 6 bases and J by 3 bases, 1 base remained unmatched. Written as DNA, the CDR3 is TGTGCCAGTAGCGGACTAGCGGGGACAGATACGCAGTATTTT. This encodes CASSGLAGTDTQYF.

This clonotype was recorded many times. The chain has TRBV7-9 and TRBJ2-7; D is possibly TRBD2 (6 bases). CDR3 length equals 15 residues. Trimming cost V 4 bases and J 6 bases, with 19 bases left between them. From germline, CDR1 is SEHNR and CDR2 FQNEAQ (reference sequence). This CDR3 reads CASSYPLAYSGEQYF. In DNA, the CDR3 is TGTGCCAGCAGCTACCCACTAGCATACTCAGGCGAGCAGTACTTC. The full variable domain, its missing parts supplied by reference TRBV7-9 and TRBJ2-7, is DTGVSQNPRHKITKRGQNVTFRCDPISEHNRLYWYRQTLGQGPEFLTYFQNEAQLEKSRLLSDRFSAERPKGSFSTLEIQRTEQGDSAMYLCASSYPLAYSGEQYFGPGTRLTVT.

The V and J genes are TRBV12-3 or TRBV12-4 and TRBJ1-6; 9 bases agree with TRBD1. J gave up 8 bases and V 5 bases, and 10 bases lay outside the gene matches. The CDR3 contains 16 residues. Here the CDR3 DNA reads TGTGCCAGCAGTCACAGGGGGCCGATCGTTGATTCACCCCTCCACTTT. This encodes CASSHRGPIVDSPLHF.

This clonotype occurred many times. The chain carries TRBV20-1 and TRBJ2-3; the match to TRBD2 covers 11 bases. Trimming removed 6 bases from V and 0 bases from J; junction bases left unmatched: 5. This CDR3 contains 15 residues. Germline V gene data show CDR1 as DFQATT and CDR2 as SNEGSKA (reference sequence). The CDR3 nucleotides read TGCAGTGCCCCGGGACTAGCGGACAGCACAGATACGCAGTATTTT. Its protein product is CSAPGLADSTDTQYF.

The chain combines TRBV3-1 with TRBJ2-1; a possible D gene is TRBD2 (5 bases). Looked up from germline, CDR1 is LGHDT and CDR2 is YNNKEL (reference sequence). V was clipped by 3 bases and J by 6 bases, with 6 bases between them. The CDR3 has 12 residues. The CDR3 coding sequence is TGTGCCAGCAGCCAGACTATCAATGAGCAGTTCTTC. Amino acids: CASSQTINEQFF.

This clonotype has at least ten counts. V is TRBV5-4 and J is TRBJ1-2; no reliable D call. CDR3 length equals 16 residues. Per germline, CDR1 SGHNT and CDR2 YYREEE (reference sequence). Trimming removed 4 bases at V and 9 bases at J, with 25 bases between. For the CDR3, the DNA is TGTGCCAGCAGCCTGGGGTCTGAGGACCGCCGGGCTCGCTACACCTTC. It codes for CASSLGSEDRRARYTF.

This clonotype was seen repeatedly, ten times or more. This sequence joins TRBV4-1 and TRBJ1-2; the D is unclear. Germline V CDR1 and CDR2: MGHRA, YSYEKL. The ends were cut back, 0 bases at V and 2 bases at J, with 7 bases in the middle. The length of the CDR3 is 14 residues. CDR3 bases: TGCGCCAGCAGCCAAGATGTACAGAACTATGGCTACACCTTC. This sequence encodes CASSQDVQNYGYTF.

This clonotype was seen repeatedly, ten times or more. The J gene is TRBJ1-1, the V gene TRBV5-1; D uncertain. The V gene's germline CDR1 is SGHRS and CDR2 YFSETQ. This CDR3 region has 15 residues. V was shortened by 1 base and J by 2 bases, with 12 bases between the two germline ends. The CDR3 bases are TGCGCCAGCAGCTTGACTGGTCAGATAAACACTGAAGCTTTCTTT. Translating it yields CASSLTGQINTEAFF.

The chain joins TRBV9 to TRBJ1-1, with 7 bases matching TRBD1. The CDR3 spans 14 residues. Germline CDR1 reads SGDLS; CDR2 reads YYNGEE. V lost 6 bases, J lost 5 bases, and 10 bases stayed unmatched. The CDR3 DNA reads as TGTGCCAGCAACGTCGGACAGGTGAGGACTGAAGCTTTCTTT. Amino acid sequence: CASNVGQVRTEAFF.

The chain uses TRBV3-1 and TRBJ1-1, with 7 nucleotides matching TRBD1. Germline CDR1 LGHDT, CDR2 YNNKEL (reference sequence). This CDR3 spans 14 amino acids. V shed 1 base and J 6 bases; nucleotides not matched to a gene: 5. CDR3 bases: TGTGCCAGCAGCCAAGTAACAGGGGTTGCTGAAGCTTTCTTT. Protein sequence: CASSQVTGVAEAFF.

The V and J genes are TRBV4-3 and TRBJ1-2, with no clear D. CDR1 is LGHNA and CDR2 is YSLEER in the germline V gene. V dropped 6 bases and J dropped 8 bases, with 16 bases sitting between them. The CDR3 length is 13 residues. CDR3 loop: CASRGGRGQGYTF. Here the CDR3 DNA reads TGCGCCAGCAGGGGAGGACGAGGGCAAGGCTACACCTTC.